This T cell receptor beta chain was sequenced in a study of CXCR3-negative and CXCR3-positive naive CD8 T cells. This CDR3 has 15 residues. The germline V gene encodes CDR1 LGHNA and CDR2 YSLEER. Libraries of TRB cDNA were made by 5' RACE and carried UMIs. TCRdb re-called the 5' RACE reads and shows each CDR3 protein once, DNA omitted. This table lists 35,000 to 50,000 distinct CDR3 sequences. The clonotype comes from a human donor in good health. Some clones in this sample may be carry-over from other donors' samples. This chain links TRBV4-3 with TRBJ2-5; TCRdb calls TRBD2, which cannot be checked without DNA. Sequencing was done on a sample of memory CD8+ T cells from blood. CDR3 in amino acids: CASSQDYREVETQYF.